The 3 T cell receptor beta chains presented below share a single source sample, sequenced in a study of T cell responses to AZD1222 COVID-19 vaccine. Repertoires were generated with immunoSEQ multiplex PCR, while TCRdb's copy carries only in-frame clones and drops some. The table has about 140,000 clones, 88% seen once. The specimen was peripheral blood, collected on day 0 of AZD1222 vaccination. The receptor set was obtained from an adult in good health.

This chain links TRBV29-1 with TRBJ1-1; maybe TRBD1 (5 bases). The length of the CDR3 is 13 residues. V shed 6 bases and J shed 5 bases, with 16 bases lying between them. Germline loops: CDR1 SQVTM, CDR2 ANQGSEA. The CDR3 nucleotides read TGCAGCGTGGCTTGGGGCGCCGGGACTGAAGCTTTCTTT. This sequence encodes CSVAWGAGTEAFF.

J is TRBJ2-7 and V is TRBV2; D is uncertain. CDR3 size: 12 residues. Germline V CDR1 and CDR2: SNHLY, FYNNEI. With 0 bases removed from V and 4 bases from J, the gap between germline ends came to 4 bases. CDR3: CASSEAGYEQYF. CDR3 DNA sequence: TGTGCCAGCAGTGAAGCGGGGTACGAGCAGTACTTC.

This clone appeared once. The V call is TRBV27, the J call TRBJ1-2; D perhaps matches TRBD1 (6 bases). V was trimmed by 3 bases and J by 6 bases, leaving 11 bases between them. The germline V gene encodes CDR1 MNHEY and CDR2 SMNVEV (reference sequence). The CDR3 sequence is 13 residues long. The CDR3 bases are TGTGCCAGCAGTTTTGGCAGGGACAATGGCTACACCTTC. It codes for CASSFGRDNGYTF.